This T cell receptor (beta chain) was sequenced in a study of neoadjuvant nivolumab and ipilimumab in lung cancer. Deletions cut 7 bases from V and 5 bases from J, with 18 bases between. This CDR3 is built from 14 residues. Germline CDR1 reads SGHRS; CDR2 reads YFSETQ. The table came from immunoSEQ multiplex PCR; TCRdb's copy has only in-frame clones and leaves some out. The table has over 6,000 clones, approximately 88% seen once. Material: tumor tissue, obtained after neoadjuvant nivolumab, alone or with ipilimumab, at or shortly before surgery. V is TRBV5-1 and J is TRBJ1-2; D is undetermined. This TCR was sampled from an adult with non-small cell lung cancer. The CDR3 reads CASRGTDYDYGYTF. DNA of the CDR3: TGCGCCAGCCGGGGAACAGACTATGATTATGGCTACACCTTC.